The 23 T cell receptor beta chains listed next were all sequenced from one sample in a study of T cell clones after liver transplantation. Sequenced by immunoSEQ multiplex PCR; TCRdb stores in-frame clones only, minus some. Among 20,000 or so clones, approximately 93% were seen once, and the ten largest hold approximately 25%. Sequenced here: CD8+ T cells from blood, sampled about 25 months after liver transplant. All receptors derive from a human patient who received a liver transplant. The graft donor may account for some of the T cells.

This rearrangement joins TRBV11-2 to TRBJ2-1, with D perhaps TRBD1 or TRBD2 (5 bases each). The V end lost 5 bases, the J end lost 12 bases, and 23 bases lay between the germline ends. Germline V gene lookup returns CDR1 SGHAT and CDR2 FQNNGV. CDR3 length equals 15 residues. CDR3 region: CASSQRGGLTLVQFF. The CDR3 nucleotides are TGTGCCAGCAGCCAAAGGGGCGGGCTCACCTTAGTGCAGTTCTTC.

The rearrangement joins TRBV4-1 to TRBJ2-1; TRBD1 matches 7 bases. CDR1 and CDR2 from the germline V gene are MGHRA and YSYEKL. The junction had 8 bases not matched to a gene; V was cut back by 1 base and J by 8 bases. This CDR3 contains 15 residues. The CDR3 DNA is TGCGCCAGCAGCCAAGTGGGGACAGTTGCCTATGAGCAGTTCTTC. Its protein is CASSQVGTVAYEQFF.

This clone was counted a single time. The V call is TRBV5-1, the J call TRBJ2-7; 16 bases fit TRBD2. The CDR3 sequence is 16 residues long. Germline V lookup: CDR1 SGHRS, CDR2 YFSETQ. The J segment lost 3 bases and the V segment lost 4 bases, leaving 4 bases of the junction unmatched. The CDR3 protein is CASSEGLAGGIYEQYF. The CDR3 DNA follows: TGCGCCAGCAGCGAGGGACTAGCGGGAGGGATCTACGAGCAGTACTTC.

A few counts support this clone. The CDR3 region has the DNA TGTGCCAGCACCACCGGGACTAGCGTCTACGAGCAGTACTTC. Amino acid sequence: CASTTGTSVYEQYF. This sequence joins TRBV7-2 and TRBJ2-7; TRBD2 matches at 10 bases. There are 14 residues in the CDR3. Germline trimming cut 7 bases from V and 3 bases from J; bases unmatched to any gene: 6. The germline CDR1 and CDR2 sequences are SGHTA and FQGNSA.

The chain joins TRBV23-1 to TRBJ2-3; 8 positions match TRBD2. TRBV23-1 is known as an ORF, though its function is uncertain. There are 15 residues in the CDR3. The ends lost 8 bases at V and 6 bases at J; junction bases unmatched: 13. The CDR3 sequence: CASPPREDPGDTQYF. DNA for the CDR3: TGCGCCAGCCCCCCGCGGGAGGACCCGGGGGATACGCAGTATTTT.

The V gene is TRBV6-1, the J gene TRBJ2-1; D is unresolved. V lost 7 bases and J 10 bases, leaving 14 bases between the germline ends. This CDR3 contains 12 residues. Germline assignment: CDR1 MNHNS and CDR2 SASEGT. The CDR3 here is CASILNSVEQFF. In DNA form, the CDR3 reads TGTGCCAGCATTTTGAACAGCGTCGAGCAGTTCTTC.

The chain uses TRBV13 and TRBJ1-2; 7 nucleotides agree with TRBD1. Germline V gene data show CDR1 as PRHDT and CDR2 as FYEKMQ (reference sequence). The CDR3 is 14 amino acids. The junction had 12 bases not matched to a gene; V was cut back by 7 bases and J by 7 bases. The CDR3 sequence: CASTSGGGAGGYTF. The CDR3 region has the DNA TGTGCCAGCACCTCAGGGGGGGGCGCGGGTGGCTACACCTTC.

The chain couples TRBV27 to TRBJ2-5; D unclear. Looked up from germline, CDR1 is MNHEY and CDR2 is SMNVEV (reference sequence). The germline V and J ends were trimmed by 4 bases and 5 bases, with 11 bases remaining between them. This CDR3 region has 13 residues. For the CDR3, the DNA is TGTGCCAGCAGTTACGGGCCTTGGGAGACCCAGTACTTC. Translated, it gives CASSYGPWETQYF.

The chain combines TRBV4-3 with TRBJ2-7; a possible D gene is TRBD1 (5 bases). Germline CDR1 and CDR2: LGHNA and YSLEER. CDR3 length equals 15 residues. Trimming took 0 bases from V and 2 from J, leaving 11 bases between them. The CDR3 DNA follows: TGCGCCAGCAGCCAAGAGAAAGGGGCTCCCTACGAGCAGTACTTC. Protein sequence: CASSQEKGAPYEQYF.

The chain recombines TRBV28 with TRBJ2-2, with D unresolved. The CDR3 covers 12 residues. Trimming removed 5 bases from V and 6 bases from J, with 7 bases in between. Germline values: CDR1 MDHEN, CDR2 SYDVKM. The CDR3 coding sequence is TGTGCCAGCAGTCTTTATTCCGGGGAGCTGTTTTTT. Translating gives CASSLYSGELFF.

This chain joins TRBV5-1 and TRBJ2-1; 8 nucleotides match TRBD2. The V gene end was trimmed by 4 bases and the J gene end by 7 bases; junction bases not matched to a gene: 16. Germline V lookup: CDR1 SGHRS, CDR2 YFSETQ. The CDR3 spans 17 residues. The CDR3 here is CASSPGRGSGNFNEQFF. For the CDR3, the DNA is TGCGCCAGCAGCCCAGGGAGGGGTAGCGGGAACTTTAATGAGCAGTTCTTC.

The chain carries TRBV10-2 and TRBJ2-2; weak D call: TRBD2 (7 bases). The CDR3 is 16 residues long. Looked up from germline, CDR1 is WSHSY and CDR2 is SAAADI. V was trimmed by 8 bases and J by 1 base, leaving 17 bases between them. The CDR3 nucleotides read TGCGCCAGCGAACGGGGGGCGGGGCGGAACACCGGGGAGCTGTTTTTT. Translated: CASERGAGRNTGELFF.

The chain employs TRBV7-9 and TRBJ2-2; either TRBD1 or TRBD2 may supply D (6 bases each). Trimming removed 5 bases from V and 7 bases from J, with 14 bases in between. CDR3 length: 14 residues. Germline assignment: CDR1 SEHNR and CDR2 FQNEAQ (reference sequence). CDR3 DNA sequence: TGTGCCAGCAGCGAAAGGAGGGGACACGGGGAGCTGTTTTTT. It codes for CASSERRGHGELFF.

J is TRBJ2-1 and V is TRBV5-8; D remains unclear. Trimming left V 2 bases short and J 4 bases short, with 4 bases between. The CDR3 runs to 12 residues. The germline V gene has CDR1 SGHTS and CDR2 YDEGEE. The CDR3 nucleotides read TGTGCCAGCAGCTTAGATTACAATGAGCAGTTCTTC. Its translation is CASSLDYNEQFF.

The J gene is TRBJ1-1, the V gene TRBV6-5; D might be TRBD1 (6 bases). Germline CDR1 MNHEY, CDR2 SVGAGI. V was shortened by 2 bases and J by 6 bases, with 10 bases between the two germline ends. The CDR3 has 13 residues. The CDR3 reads CASSYTGGAEAFF. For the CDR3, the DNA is TGTGCCAGCAGTTACACGGGGGGCGCTGAAGCTTTCTTT.

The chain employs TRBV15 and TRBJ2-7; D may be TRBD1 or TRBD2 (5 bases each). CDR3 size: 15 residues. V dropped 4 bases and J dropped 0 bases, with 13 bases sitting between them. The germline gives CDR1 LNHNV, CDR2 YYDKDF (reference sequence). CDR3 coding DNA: TGTGCCACCAGCAAGGGGACGACAAGCTCCTACGAGCAGTACTTC. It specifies CATSKGTTSSYEQYF.

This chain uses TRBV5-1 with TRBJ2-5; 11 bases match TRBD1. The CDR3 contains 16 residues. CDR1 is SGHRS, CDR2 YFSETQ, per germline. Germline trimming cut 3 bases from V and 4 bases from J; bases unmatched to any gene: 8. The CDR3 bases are TGCGCCAGCAGCTGGAGACGGACAGGGGGCGGAGAGACCCAGTACTTC. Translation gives CASSWRRTGGGETQYF.

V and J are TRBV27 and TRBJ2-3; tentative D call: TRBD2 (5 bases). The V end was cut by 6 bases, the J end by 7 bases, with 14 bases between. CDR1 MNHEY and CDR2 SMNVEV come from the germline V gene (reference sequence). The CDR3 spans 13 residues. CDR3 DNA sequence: TGTGCCAGCAGCCCCAACCTAGCACATACGCAGTATTTT. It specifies CASSPNLAHTQYF.

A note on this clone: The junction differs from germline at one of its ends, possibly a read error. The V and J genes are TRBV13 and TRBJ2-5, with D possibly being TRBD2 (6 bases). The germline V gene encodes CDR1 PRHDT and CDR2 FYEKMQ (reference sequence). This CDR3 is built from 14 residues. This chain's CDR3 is CAGSLGLNQETQYF. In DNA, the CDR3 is TGTGCCGGCAGCTTGGGACTCAATCAAGAGACCCAGTACTTC.

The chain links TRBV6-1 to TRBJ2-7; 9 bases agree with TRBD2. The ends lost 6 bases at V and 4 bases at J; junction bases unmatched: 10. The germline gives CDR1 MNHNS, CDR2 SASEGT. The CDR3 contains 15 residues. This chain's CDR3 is CASRGVLREGYEQYF. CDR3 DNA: TGTGCCAGCAGAGGTGTGTTGCGGGAGGGGTACGAGCAGTACTTC.

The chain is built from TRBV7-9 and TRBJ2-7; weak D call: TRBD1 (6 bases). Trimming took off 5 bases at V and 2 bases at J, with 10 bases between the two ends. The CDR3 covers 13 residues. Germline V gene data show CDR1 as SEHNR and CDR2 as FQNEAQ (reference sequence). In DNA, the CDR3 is TGTGCCAGCAGCGGAGACAGGACCTACGAGCAGTACTTC. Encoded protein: CASSGDRTYEQYF. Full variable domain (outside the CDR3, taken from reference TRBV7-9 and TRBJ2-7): DTGVSQNPRHKITKRGQNVTFRCDPISEHNRLYWYRQTLGQGPEFLTYFQNEAQLEKSRLLSDRFSAERPKGSFSTLEIQRTEQGDSAMYLCASSGDRTYEQYFGPGTRLTVT.

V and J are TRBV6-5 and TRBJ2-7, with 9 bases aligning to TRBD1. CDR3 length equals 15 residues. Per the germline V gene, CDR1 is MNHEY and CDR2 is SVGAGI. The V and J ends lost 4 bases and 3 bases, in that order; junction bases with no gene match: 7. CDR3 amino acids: CASSSLPTGGYEQYF. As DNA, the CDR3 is TGTGCCAGCAGTTCCCTCCCGACAGGGGGCTACGAGCAGTACTTC.

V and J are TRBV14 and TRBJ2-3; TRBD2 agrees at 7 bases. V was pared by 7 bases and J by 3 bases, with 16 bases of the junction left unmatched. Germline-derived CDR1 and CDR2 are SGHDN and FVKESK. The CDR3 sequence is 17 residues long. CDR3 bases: TGTGCCAGCACCCCGAGAGGGCCGGCGGGAGCTACAGATACGCAGTATTTT. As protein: CASTPRGPAGATDTQYF.